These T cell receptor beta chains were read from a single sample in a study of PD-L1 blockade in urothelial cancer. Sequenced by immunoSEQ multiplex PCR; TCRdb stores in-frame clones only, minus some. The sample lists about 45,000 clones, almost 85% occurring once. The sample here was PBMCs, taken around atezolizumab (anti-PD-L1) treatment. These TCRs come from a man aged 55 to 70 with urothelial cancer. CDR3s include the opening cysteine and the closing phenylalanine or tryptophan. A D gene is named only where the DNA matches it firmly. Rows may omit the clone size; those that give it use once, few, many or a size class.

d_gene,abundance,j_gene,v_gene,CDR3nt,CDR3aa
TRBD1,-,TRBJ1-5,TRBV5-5,TGTGCCAGCAGCTTGGGGGACAGGGGTGGAAATCAGCCCCAGCATTTT,CASSLGDRGGNQPQHF
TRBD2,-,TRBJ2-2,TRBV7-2,TGTGCCAGCAGGACGACCTTTGCGGGAGGGCCCGGGGAGCTGTTTTTT,CASRTTFAGGPGELFF
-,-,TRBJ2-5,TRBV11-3,TGTGCCAGCAGCTTAGACTACCCGGGGGAGACCCAGTACTTC,CASSLDYPGETQYF
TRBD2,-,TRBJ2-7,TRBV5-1,TGCGCCAGCAGCTTGAGCCTTCGTCTAGCGGGAGAGGAGAACGAGCAGTACTTC,CASSLSLRLAGEENEQYF
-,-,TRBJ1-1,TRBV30,TGTGCCTGGCATCAGGGGCGGACTGAAGCTTTCTTT,CAWHQGRTEAFF
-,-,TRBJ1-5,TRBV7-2,TGTGCCAGCAGCTCTTATAGCAATCAGCCCCAGCATTTT,CASSSYSNQPQHF
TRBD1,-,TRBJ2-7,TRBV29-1,TGCAGCGCTTCCCCTGGGACAGGGGGATACGAGCAGTACTTC,CSASPGTGGYEQYF
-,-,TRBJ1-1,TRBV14,TGTGCCAGCAGCCAAGCCGACTTCATGAACACTGAAGCTTTCTTT,CASSQADFMNTEAFF
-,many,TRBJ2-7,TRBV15,TGTGCCACCAGCAGAGAATACAGGGAGGGTGGCTACGAGCAGTACTTC,CATSREYREGGYEQYF
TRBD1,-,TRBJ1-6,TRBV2,TGTGCCAGCAGGGCCAGGACAGGGGGTAATTCACCCCTCCACTTT,CASRARTGGNSPLHF
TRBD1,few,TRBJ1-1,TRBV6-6,TGTGCCAGCATCCTACAGGGGACTGAAGCTTTCTTT,CASILQGTEAFF
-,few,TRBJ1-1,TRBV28,TGTGCCAGCAGTTTACTAAAGAACACTGAAGCTTTCTTT,CASSLLKNTEAFF
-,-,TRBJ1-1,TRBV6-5,TGTGCCAGCAGTCCAACAGGGTACTCGGACACTGAAGCTTTCTTT,CASSPTGYSDTEAFF
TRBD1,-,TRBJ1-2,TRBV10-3,TGTGCCATCAGTGGACAGGGGAAGAACTATGGCTACACCTTC,CAISGQGKNYGYTF
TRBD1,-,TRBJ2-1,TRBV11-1,TGTGCCAGCAGCCCCCGGGACAGGAGCTACAATGAGCAGTTCTTC,CASSPRDRSYNEQFF
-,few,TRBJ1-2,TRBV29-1,TGCAGCGTTGACAGGATGGGTAACTATGGCTACACCTTC,CSVDRMGNYGYTF
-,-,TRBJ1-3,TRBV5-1,TGCGCCAGCAGCCGTCAGATAGACAGACCTCTGGGGAACACCATATATTTT,CASSRQIDRPLGNTIYF
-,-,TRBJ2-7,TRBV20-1,TGCAGTGCTAACGTCCCAGAGGGGCAGTACTTC,CSANVPEGQYF
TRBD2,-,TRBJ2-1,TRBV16,TGTGCCAGCAGTGCCCTAGCGGATGAGCAGTTCTTC,CASSALADEQFF
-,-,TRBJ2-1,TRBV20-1,TGCAGTGCTAGCGGGAAGAATGAGCAGTTCTTC,CSASGKNEQFF
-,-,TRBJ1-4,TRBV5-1,TGCGCCAGCAGCTCCGCCGGGGGGAATGAAAAACTGTTTTTT,CASSSAGGNEKLFF
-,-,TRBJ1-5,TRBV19,TGTGCCACAACCGGGAGGAGGAATAGCAATCAGCCCCAGCATTTT,CATTGRRNSNQPQHF
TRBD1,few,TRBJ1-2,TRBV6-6,TGTGCCAGCAGTTACTCAGGGGGCGCTAACTATGGCTACACCTTC,CASSYSGGANYGYTF
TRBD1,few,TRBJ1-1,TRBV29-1,TGCAGCGTGGCCCCAAAGTTAAGGCAGGGGGGAGCTTTCTTT,CSVAPKLRQGGAFF
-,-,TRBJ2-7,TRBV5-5,TGTGCCAGCAGCTTGGGGGTGGGCCCCTCCTACGAGCAGTACTTC,CASSLGVGPSYEQYF
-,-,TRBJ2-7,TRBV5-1,TGCGCCAGCAGCCCAAGGACAGAAAATTCCTACGAGCAGTACTTC,CASSPRTENSYEQYF
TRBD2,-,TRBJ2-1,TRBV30,TGTGCCTGGAGGGGGGGTAGCGGGACCTACAATGAGCAGTTCTTC,CAWRGGSGTYNEQFF
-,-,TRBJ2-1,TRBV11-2,TGTGCCAGCAGCGCGATTGGGTGGGGGGATTACAATGAGCAGTTCTTC,CASSAIGWGDYNEQFF
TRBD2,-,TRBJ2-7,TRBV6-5,TGTGCCAGCAGTTTTTCCGGGGCGGGAGGGCCGAGGGAGCAGTACTTC,CASSFSGAGGPREQYF
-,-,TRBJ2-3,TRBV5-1,TGCGCCAGCAGCTTGGACGAGAGTACGCAGTATTTT,CASSLDESTQYF
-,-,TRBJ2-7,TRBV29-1,TGCAGCGTTGGTTGGGCAGGCACCGAGCAGTACTTC,CSVGWAGTEQYF
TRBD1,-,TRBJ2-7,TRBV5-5,TGTGCCAGCAGCTACCAGGGGGCGCGAGAGCAGTACTTC,CASSYQGAREQYF
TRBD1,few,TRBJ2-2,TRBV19,TGTGCCAGTAGCACAGGGGTAGGCGGGGAGCTGTTTTTT,CASSTGVGGELFF
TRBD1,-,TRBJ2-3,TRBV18,TGTGCCAGCTCACCATATCAAGGGGGCCCAGATACGCAGTATTTT,CASSPYQGGPDTQYF
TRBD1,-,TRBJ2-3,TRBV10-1,TGCGCCAGCAGTTTAAGCCGGGACAGGGAGCAGTATTTT,CASSLSRDREQYF
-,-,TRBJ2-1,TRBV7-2,TGTGCCAGCAGCTTAATGGTCAGGGTAATAGGGCAGTTCTTC,CASSLMVRVIGQFF
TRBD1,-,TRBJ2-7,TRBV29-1,TGCAGCGTTGAAGGTCACAGGGGGACCAGGCGGGGTATAGTCTACGAGCAGTACTTC,CSVEGHRGTRRGIVYEQYF
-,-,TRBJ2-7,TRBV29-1,TGCAGCGTTGGGAGTAAGTACAACGAGCAGTACTTC,CSVGSKYNEQYF
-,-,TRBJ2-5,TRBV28,TGTGCCAGCAGTTTCCCCGACCGGGGTGAGACCCAGTACTTC,CASSFPDRGETQYF
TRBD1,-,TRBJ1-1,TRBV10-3,TGTGCCATCAGCGCGGGACAGGGGGACACTGAAGCTTTCTTT,CAISAGQGDTEAFF
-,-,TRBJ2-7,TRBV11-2,TGTGCCAGCAGCAGATTGGGAGGGGGTAGCTCCTACGAGCAGTACTTC,CASSRLGGGSSYEQYF
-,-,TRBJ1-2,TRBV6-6,TGTGCCAGCATCTTCCCCGGAGCGGGGACCTATGGCTACACCTTC,CASIFPGAGTYGYTF
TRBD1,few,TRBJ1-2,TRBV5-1,TGCGCCAGCAGCTTGGGACAGGGGGCAACTGGAGGCTACACCTTC,CASSLGQGATGGYTF
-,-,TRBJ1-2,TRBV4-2,TGTGCCAGCAGCCAAGCGCAGGATGATAACTATGGCTACACCTTC,CASSQAQDDNYGYTF
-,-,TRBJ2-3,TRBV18,TGTGCCAGCTCACTTATACAGGGTAGAGATACGCAGTATTTT,CASSLIQGRDTQYF
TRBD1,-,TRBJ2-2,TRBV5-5,TGTGCCAGCAGAGGTGGGTCAGGGGGAGTGACCGGGGAGCTGTTTTTT,CASRGGSGGVTGELFF
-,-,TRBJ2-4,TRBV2,TGTGCCAGCAGTGACCCCCTAGGGGGGGATAGGAACATTCAGTACTTC,CASSDPLGGDRNIQYF